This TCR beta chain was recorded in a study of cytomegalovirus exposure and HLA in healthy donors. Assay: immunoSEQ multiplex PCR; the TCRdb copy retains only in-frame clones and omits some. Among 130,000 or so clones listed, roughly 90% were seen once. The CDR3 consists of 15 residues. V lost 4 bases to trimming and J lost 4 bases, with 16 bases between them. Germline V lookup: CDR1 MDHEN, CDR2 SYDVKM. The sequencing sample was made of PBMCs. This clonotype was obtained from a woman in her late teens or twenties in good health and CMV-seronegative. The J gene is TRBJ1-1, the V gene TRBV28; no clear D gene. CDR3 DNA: TGTGCCAGCAGTTATCCCGGGTCTCGGGGCACTGAAGCTTTCTTT. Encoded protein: CASSYPGSRGTEAFF.